The T cell receptor beta chain under discussion was sequenced for a study of T cells after yellow fever vaccination. Study background: Preparation used SMART-Seq v4 Ultra Low Input for the low-cell-number fractions.

The CDR3 has 16 residues. The V and J ends lost 4 bases and 2 bases respectively, with 15 bases between them. CDR1 is SNHLY and CDR2 is FYNNEI in the germline V gene. A remark on this clonotype: Its matching antigen is unknown.

Template switching by 5'RACE produced TCR cDNA, adding a universal primer site and UMIs. In TCRdb, the 5' RACE reads were re-called with MiXCR into one record per CDR3 protein. The sample contains 360,000 or so distinct CDR3 sequences, approximately 10% of which appear only once. Study-level results: Most primary-vaccination clones recurred post-booster (under 98% CD4, around 88% CD8).

This chain uses TRBV2 with TRBJ2-1, with D tentatively TRBD1 (6 bases). The sequence derives from a man aged 18-30 years who received the YFV17D yellow fever vaccine. Sequenced here: PBMCs, sampled on the day of the first yellow fever vaccination. The CDR3 sequence is CASSGGRISTYNEQFF. DNA for the CDR3: TGTGCCAGCAGTGGGGGGCGCATCTCTACCTACAATGAGCAGTTCTTC. Full variable domain (remainder filled in from reference TRBV2 and TRBJ2-1): EPEVTQTPSHQVTQMGQEVILRCVPISNHLYFYWYRQILGQKVEFLVSFYNNEISEKSEIFDDQFSVERPDGSNFTLKIRSTKLEDSAMYFCASSGGRISTYNEQFFGPGTRLTVL.